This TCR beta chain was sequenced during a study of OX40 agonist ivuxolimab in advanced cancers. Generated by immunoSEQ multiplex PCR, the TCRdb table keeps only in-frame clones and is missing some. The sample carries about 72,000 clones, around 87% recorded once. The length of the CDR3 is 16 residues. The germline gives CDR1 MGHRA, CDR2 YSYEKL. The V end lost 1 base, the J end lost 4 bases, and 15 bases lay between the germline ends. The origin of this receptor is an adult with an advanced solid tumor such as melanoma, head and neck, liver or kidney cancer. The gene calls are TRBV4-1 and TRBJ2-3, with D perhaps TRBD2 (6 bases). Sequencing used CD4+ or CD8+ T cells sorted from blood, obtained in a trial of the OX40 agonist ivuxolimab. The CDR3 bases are TGCGCCAGCAGCCAAGGAGAAACGGGGGTCGCAGATACGCAGTATTTT. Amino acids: CASSQGETGVADTQYF.